This TCR beta chain comes out of a study of T cells after yellow fever vaccination. This clonotype has a handful of counts. Its antigen is unknown. Study conclusions and caveats: Boosting was followed by the reappearance of most primary-vaccination clones (less than 98% CD4, around 90% CD8). Though weaker, the secondary response peaked faster, on day 5 versus 15.

Making TCR cDNA involved 5'RACE template switching, which added UMIs and a universal primer site. TCRdb re-called the 5' RACE reads with MiXCR, one entry per CDR3 protein. The repertoire includes under 700,000 distinct CDR3 sequences, 17% of them detected once, and roughly 17% sits in the top ten. Trimming cost V 6 bases and J 2 bases, with 8 bases left between them. The CDR3 length is 13 residues. CDR1 and CDR2 (germline): LGHDT, YNNKEL (reference sequence). The material sequenced was PBMCs, taken less than 6 days after the first yellow fever vaccination. This receptor was identified in a man between 18 and 35 years old who received the YFV17D yellow fever vaccine. The chain uses TRBV3-1 and TRBJ2-1; the D gene is possibly TRBD2 (6 bases). The CDR3 nucleotides read TGTGCCAGCAGACTAGCCCCCTACAATGAGCAGTTCTTC. As protein: CASRLAPYNEQFF.